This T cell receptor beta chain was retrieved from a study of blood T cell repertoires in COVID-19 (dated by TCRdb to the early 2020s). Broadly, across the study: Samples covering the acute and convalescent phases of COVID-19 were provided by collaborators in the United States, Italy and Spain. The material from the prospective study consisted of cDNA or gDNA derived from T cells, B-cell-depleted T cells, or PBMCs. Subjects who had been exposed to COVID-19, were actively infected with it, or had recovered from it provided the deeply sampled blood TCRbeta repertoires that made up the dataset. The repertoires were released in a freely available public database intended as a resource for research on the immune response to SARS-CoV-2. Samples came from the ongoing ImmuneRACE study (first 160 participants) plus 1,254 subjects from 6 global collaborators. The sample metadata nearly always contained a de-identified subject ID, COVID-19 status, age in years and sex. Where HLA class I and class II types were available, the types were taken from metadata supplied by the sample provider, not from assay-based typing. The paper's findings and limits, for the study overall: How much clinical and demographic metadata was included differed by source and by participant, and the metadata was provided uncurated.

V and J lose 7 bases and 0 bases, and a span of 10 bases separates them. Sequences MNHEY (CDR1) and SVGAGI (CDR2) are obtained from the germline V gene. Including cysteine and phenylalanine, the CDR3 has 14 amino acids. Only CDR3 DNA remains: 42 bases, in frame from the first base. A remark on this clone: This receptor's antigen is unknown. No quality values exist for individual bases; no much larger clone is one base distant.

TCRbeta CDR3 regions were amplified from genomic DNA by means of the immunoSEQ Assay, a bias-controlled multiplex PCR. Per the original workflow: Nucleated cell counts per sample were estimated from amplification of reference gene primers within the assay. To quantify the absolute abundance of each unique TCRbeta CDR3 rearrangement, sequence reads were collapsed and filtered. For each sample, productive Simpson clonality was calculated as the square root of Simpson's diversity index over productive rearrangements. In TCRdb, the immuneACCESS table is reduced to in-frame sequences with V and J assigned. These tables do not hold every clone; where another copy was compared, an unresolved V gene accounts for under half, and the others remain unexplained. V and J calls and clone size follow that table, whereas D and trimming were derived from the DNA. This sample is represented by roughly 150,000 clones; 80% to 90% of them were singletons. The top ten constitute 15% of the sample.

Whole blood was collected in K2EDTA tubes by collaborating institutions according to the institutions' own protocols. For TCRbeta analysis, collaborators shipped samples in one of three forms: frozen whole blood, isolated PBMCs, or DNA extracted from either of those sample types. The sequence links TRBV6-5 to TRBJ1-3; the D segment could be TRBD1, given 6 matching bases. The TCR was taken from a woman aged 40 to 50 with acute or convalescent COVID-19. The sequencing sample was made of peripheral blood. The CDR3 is CASTEGGSGNTIYF. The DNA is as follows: TGTGCCAGCACGGAAGGGGGCTCTGGAAACACCATATATTTT.